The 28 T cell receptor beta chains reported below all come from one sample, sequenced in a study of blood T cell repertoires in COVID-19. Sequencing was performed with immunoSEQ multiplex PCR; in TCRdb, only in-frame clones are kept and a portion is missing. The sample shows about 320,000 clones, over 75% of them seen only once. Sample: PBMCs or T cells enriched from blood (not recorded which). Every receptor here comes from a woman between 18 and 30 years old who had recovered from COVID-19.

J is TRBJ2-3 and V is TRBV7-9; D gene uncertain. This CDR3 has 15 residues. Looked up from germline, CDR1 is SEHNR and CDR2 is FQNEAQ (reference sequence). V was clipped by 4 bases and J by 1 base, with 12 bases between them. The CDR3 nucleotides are TGTGCCAGCAGCTGGAGTATCCAAGGCACAGATACGCAGTATTTT. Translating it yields CASSWSIQGTDTQYF.

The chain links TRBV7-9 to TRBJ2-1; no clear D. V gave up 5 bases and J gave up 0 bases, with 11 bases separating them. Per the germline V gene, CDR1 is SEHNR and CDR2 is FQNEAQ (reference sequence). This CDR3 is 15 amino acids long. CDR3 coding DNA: TGTGCCAGCAGCGCGATACTGAGCTCCTACAATGAGCAGTTCTTC. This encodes CASSAILSSYNEQFF.

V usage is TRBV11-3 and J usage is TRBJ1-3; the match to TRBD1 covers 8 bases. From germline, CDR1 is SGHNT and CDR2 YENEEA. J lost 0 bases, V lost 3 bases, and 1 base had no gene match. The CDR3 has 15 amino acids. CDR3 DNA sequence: TGTGCCAGCAGCTTTACAGGGGGCTCTGGAAACACCATATATTTT. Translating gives CASSFTGGSGNTIYF. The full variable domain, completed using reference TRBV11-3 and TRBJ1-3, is EAGVVQSPRYKIIEKKQPVAFWCNPISGHNTLYWYLQNLGQGPELLIRYENEEAVDDSQLPKDRFSAERLKGVDSTLKIQPAELGDSAVYLCASSFTGGSGNTIYFGEGSWLTVV.

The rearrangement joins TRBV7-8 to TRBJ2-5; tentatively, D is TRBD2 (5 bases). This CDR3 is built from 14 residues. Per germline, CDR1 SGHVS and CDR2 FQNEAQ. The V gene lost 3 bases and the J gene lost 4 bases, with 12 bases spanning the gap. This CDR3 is CASSFGSAGETQYF. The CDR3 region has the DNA TGTGCCAGCAGCTTCGGATCGGCGGGAGAGACCCAGTACTTC.

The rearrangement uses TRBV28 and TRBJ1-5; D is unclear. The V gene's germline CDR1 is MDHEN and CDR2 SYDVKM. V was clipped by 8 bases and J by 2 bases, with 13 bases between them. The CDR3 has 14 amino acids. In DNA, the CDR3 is TGTGCCAGCCTGACCCGACGGGGCAATCAGCCCCAGCATTTT. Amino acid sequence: CASLTRRGNQPQHF.

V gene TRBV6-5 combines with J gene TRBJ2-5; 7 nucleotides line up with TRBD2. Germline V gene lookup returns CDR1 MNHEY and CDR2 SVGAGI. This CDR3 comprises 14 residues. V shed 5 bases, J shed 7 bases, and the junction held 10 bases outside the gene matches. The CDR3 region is CASSTLAEALTQYF. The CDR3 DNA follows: TGTGCCAGCAGTACGCTAGCGGAAGCATTGACCCAGTACTTC.

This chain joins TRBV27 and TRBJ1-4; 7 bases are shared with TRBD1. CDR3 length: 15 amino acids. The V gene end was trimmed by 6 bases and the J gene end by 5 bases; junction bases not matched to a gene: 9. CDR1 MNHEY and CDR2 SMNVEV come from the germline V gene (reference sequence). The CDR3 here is CASRPRDSPNEKLFF. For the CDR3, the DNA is TGTGCCAGCAGGCCCCGGGACAGTCCAAATGAAAAACTGTTTTTT.

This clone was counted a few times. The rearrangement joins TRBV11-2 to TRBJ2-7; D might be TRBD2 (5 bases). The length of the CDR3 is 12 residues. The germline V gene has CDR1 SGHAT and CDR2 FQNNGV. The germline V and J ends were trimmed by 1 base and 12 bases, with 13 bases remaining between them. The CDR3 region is CASSLAGELPYF. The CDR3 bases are TGTGCCAGCAGCTTAGCCGGGGAGCTTCCGTACTTC.

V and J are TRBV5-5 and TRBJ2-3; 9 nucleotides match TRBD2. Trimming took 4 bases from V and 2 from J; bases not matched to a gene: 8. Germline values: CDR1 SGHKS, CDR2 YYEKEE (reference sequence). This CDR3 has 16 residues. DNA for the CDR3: TGTGCCAGCAGCCAACGCGGGGGGGCCGACACAGATACGCAGTATTTT. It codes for CASSQRGGADTDTQYF.

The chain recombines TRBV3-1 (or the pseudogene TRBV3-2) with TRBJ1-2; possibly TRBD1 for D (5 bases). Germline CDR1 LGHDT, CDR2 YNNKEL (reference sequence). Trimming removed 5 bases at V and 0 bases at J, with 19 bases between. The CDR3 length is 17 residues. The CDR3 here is CASSGLEGDSSNYGYTF. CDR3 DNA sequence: TGTGCCAGCAGCGGCCTCGAAGGGGACTCTTCTAACTATGGCTACACCTTC.

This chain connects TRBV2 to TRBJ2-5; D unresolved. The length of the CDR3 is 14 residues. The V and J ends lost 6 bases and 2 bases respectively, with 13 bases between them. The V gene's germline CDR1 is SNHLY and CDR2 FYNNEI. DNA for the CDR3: TGTGCCAGCAGAAGATGGATACAGCAAGAGACCCAGTACTTC. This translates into CASRRWIQQETQYF.

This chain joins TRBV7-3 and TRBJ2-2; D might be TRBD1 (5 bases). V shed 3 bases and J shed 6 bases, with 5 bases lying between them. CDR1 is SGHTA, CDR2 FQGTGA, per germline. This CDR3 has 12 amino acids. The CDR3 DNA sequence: TGTGCCAGCAGCTTCAGGGCCGGGGAGCTGTTTTTT. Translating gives CASSFRAGELFF.

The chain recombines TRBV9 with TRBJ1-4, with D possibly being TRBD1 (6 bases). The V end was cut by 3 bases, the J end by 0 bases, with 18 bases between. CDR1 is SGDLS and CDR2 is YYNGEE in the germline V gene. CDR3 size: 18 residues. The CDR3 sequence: CASSANPGPGATNEKLFF. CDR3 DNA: TGTGCCAGCAGCGCCAACCCGGGACCAGGGGCAACTAATGAAAAACTGTTTTTT. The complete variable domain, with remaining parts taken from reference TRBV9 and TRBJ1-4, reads DSGVTQTPKHLITATGQRVTLRCSPRSGDLSVYWYQQSLDQGLQFLIQYYNGEERAKGNILERFSAQQFPDLHSELNLSSLELGDSALYFCASSANPGPGATNEKLFFGSGTQLSVL.

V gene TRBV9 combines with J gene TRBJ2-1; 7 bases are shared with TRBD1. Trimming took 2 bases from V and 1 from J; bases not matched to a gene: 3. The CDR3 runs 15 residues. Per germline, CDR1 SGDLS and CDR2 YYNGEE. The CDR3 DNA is TGTGCCAGCAGCGTTGACAGGGCGTCCTACAATGAGCAGTTCTTC. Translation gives CASSVDRASYNEQFF. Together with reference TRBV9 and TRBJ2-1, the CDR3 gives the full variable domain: DSGVTQTPKHLITATGQRVTLRCSPRSGDLSVYWYQQSLDQGLQFLIQYYNGEERAKGNILERFSAQQFPDLHSELNLSSLELGDSALYFCASSVDRASYNEQFFGPGTRLTVL.

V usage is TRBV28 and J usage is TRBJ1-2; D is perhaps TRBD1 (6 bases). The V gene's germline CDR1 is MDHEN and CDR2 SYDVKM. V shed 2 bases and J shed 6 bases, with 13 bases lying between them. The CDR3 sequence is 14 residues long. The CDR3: CASSLAGAPHGYTF. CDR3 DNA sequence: TGTGCCAGCAGTTTAGCAGGGGCTCCCCATGGCTACACCTTC.

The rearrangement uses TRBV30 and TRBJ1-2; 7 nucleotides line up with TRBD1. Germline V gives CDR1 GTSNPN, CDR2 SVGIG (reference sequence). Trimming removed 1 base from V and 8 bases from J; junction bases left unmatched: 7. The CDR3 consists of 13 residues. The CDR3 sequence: CAWSEYRGSGYTF. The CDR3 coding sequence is TGTGCCTGGAGTGAATACAGGGGATCGGGCTACACCTTC.

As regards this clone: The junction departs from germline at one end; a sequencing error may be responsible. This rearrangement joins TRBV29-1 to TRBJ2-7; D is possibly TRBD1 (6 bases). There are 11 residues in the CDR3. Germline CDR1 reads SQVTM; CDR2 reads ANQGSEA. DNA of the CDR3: TGCAGCGTTGAAGAGCGGTGGGGGCTGGCATTC. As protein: CSVEERWGLAF.

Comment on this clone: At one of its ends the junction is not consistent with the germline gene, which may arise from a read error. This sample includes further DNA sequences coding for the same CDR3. CDR3 DNA: TGTGCCAGCAGCTTAGGCTCCGACGAGCAGTACTTC. Translated: CASSLGSDEQYF. The chain carries TRBV13 and TRBJ2-7, with D unclear. The CDR3 is 12 amino acids. Germline V gene lookup returns CDR1 PRHDT and CDR2 FYEKMQ (reference sequence).

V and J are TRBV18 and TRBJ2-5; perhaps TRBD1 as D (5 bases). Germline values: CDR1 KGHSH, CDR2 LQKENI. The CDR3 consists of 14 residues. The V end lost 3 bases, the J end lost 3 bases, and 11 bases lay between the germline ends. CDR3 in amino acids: CASSPQDSEETQYF. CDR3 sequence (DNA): TGTGCCAGCTCACCGCAAGACAGCGAAGAGACCCAGTACTTC.

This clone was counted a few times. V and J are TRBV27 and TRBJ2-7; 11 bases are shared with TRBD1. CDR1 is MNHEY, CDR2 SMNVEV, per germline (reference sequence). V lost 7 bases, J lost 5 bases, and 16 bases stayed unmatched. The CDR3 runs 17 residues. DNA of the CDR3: TGTGCCAGCAAGAGTTGGGACAGGGGGTTTAGTAGGGACGAGCAGTACTTC. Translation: CASKSWDRGFSRDEQYF.

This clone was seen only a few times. CDR3 loop: CASKRSWGTGVSLSSYEQYF. CDR3 DNA: TGCGCCAGCAAGAGAAGTTGGGGGACAGGGGTTTCGTTGAGCTCCTACGAGCAGTACTTC. The chain recombines TRBV23-1 with TRBJ2-7; 10 nucleotides match TRBD1. TRBV23-1 is classed as an ORF, of uncertain function. The V gene end was trimmed by 7 bases and the J gene end by 0 bases; junction bases not matched to a gene: 21. CDR3 size: 20 residues.

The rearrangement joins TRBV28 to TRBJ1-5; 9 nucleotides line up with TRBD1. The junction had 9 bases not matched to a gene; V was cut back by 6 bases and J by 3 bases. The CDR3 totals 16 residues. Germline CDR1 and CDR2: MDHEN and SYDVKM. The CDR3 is CASSLGTGSNNQPQHF. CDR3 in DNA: TGTGCCAGCAGCTTAGGGACAGGGAGTAACAATCAGCCCCAGCATTTT.

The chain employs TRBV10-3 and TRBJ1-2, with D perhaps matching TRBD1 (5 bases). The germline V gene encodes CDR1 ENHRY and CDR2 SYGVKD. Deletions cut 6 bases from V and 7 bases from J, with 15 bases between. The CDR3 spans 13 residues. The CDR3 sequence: CAISRGEVGGYTF. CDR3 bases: TGTGCCATCAGCCGGGGGGAGGTCGGTGGCTACACCTTC.

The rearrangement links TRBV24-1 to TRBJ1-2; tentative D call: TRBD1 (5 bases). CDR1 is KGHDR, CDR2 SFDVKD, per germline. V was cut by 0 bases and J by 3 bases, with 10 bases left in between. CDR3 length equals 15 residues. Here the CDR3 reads CATSDLGREDYGYTF. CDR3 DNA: TGTGCCACCAGTGATTTGGGCAGGGAGGACTATGGCTACACCTTC.

The CDR3 nucleotides read TGTGCCAGCAGCAAAGAGAAACAGGCTCTGGGTGGCTACACCTTC. It translates to CASSKEKQALGGYTF. The chain links TRBV21-1 to TRBJ1-2; TRBD1, the table's D call, was not compared with the DNA. TRBV21-1 is described as a pseudogene. There are 15 residues in the CDR3.

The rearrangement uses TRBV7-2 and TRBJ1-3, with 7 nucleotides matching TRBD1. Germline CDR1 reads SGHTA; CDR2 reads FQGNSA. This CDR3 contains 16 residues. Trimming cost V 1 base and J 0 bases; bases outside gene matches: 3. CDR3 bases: TGTGCCAGCAGCTTAGGGGACAGCCTCTCTGGAAACACCATATATTTT. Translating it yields CASSLGDSLSGNTIYF.

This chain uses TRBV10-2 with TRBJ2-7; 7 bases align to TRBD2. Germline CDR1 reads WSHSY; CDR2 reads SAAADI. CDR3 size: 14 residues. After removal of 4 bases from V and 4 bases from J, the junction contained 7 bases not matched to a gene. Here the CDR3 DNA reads TGCGCCAGCAGTGGTGGCGGGAGTTGGTACGAGCAGTACTTC. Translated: CASSGGGSWYEQYF.

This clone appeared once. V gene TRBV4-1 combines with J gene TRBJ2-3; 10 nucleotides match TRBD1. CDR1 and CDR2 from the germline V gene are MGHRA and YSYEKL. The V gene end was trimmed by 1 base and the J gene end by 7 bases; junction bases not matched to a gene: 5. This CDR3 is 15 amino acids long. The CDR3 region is CASSQVGTGENTQYF. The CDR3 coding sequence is TGCGCCAGCAGCCAAGTGGGGACAGGGGAAAATACGCAGTATTTT.